This TCR beta chain comes out of a study of blood T cell repertoires in COVID-19. The overall study: Samples representing acute and convalescent COVID-19 were sourced from the United States, Italy and Spain. PBMCs, B-cell-depleted T cells, or T cells were the source of the cDNA or gDNA that made up the material.

The V segment lost 0 bases and the J segment 9 bases; nucleotides outside the gene matches: 7. Germline CDR1 and CDR2: MNHEY and SVGAGI. The CDR3 has 16 residues. Seattle patient enrollment occurred during active infection, with longitudinal follow-up thereafter. Source study methods: Estimates of nucleated cell counts were drawn from the amplification of reference gene primers. Method: immunoSEQ multiplex PCR; TCRdb's copy keeps in-frame clones and lacks some. D and trimming come from the DNA, and the V and J calls and clone size come from that table. The sample contains about 370,000 clones, 89% of which appear only once.

Input material: peripheral blood. The chain couples TRBV6-5 to TRBJ2-1; TRBD2 matches 11 bases. The receptor was isolated from a woman aged 25-40 years with COVID-19, enrolled during active disease. The CDR3 here is CASSYSSGRAQSEQFF. The CDR3 DNA sequence: TGTGCCAGCAGTTACTCTAGCGGGAGGGCCCAGAGTGAGCAGTTCTTC.